This T cell receptor beta chain came from a study of blood T cell repertoires in COVID-19. Study background: Italy, Spain and the United States were the sources of the convalescent and acute COVID-19 samples.

The CDR3 has 14 amino acids. V lost 1 base and J lost 2, with 5 bases in between. Germline CDR1 KGHDR, CDR2 SFDVKD. Source study methods: How many nucleated cells were present was estimated from reference gene primer amplification. Measured with immunoSEQ multiplex PCR; TCRdb has only the in-frame clones, and not every one. V and J calls plus clone size are reproduced from that table; the DNA served to infer D and trimming. Of approximately 300,000 clones listed, about four fifths are singletons. The V call is TRBV24-1, the J call TRBJ1-5; D possibly corresponds to TRBD1 (5 bases). Sequenced: peripheral blood. The receptor's source is a woman aged 45-59 years with acute or convalescent COVID-19. CDR3 sequence reads: CATSDFRGNQPQHF. The CDR3 DNA is TGTGCCACCAGTGATTTCAGGGGCAATCAGCCCCAGCATTTT.